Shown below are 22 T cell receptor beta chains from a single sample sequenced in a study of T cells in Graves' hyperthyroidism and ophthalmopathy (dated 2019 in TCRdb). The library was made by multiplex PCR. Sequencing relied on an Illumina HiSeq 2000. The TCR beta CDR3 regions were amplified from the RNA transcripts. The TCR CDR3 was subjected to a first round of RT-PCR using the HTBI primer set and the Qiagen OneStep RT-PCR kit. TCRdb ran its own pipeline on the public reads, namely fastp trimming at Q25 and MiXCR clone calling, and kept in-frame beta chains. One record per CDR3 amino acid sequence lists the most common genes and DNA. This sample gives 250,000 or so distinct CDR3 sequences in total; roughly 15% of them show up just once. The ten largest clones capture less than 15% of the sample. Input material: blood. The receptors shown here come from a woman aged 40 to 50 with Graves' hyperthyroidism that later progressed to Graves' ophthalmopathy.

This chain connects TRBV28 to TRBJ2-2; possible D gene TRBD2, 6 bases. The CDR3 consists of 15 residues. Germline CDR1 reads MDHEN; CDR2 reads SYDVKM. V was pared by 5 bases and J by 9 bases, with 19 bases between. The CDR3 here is CASSPSRDFTWELFF. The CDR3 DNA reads TGTGCCAGCAGTCCCTCCCGGGACTTTACCTGGGAGCTGTTTTTT.

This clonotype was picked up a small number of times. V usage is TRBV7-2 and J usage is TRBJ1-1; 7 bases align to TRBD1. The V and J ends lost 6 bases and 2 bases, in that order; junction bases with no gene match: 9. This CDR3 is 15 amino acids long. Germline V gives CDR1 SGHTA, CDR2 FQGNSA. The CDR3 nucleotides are TGTGCCAGCAGAGAACGGACAGGTCGAAACACTGAAGCTTTCTTT. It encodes CASRERTGRNTEAFF. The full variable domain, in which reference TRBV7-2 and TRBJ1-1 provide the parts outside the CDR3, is GAGVSQSPSNKVTEKGKDVELRCDPISGHTALYWYRQSLGQGLEFLIYFQGNSAPDKSGLPSDRFSAERTGGSVSTLTIQRTQQEDSAVYLCASRERTGRNTEAFFGQGTRLTVV.

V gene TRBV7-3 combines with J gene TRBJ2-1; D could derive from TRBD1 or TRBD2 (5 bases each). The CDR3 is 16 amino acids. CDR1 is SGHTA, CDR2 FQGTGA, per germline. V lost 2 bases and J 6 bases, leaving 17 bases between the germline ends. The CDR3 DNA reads TGTGCCAGCAGCTTAGGGACCCCGCGGGTGGTCAATGAGCAGTTCTTC. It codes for CASSLGTPRVVNEQFF. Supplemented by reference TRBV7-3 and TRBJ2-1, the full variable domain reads GAGVSQTPSNKVTEKGKYVELRCDPISGHTALYWYRQSLGQGPEFLIYFQGTGAADDSGLPNDRFFAVRPEGSVSTLKIQRTERGDSAVYLCASSLGTPRVVNEQFFGPGTRLTVL.

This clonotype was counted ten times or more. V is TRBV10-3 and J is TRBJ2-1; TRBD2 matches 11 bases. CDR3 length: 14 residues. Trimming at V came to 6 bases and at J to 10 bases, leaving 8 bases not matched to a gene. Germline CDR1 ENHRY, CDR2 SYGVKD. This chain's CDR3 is CAISTSGSLGEQFF. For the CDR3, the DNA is TGTGCCATCAGCACTAGCGGGAGCCTAGGCGAGCAGTTCTTC.

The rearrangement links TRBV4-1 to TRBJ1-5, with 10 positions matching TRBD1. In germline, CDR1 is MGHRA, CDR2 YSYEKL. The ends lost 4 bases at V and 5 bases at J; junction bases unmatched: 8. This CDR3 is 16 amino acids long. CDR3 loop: CASSPSDRGDYQPQHF. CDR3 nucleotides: TGCGCCAGCAGCCCATCGGACAGGGGGGACTATCAGCCCCAGCATTTT.

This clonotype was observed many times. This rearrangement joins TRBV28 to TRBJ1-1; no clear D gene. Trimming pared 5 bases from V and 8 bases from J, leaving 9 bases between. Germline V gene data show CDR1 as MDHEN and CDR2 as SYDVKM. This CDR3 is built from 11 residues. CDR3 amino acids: CASSRYPEAFF. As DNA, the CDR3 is TGTGCCAGCAGTCGTTACCCGGAAGCTTTCTTT.

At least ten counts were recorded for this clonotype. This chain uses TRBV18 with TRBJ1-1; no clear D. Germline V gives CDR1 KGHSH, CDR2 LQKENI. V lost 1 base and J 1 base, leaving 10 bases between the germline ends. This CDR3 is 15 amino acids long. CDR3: CASSPQASPNTEAFF. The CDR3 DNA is TGTGCCAGCTCACCACAGGCCAGCCCGAACACTGAAGCTTTCTTT.

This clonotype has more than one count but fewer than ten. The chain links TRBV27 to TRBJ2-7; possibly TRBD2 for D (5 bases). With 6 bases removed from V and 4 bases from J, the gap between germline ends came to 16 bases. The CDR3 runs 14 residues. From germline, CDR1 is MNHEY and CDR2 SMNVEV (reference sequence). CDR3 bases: TGTGCCAGCAGCTTGTCGGGAAGCGCATACGAGCAGTACTTC. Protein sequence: CASSLSGSAYEQYF.

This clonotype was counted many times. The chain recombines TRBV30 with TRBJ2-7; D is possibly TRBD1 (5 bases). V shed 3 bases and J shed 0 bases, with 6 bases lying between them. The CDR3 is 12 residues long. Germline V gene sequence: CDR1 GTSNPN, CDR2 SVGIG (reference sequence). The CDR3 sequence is CAWRDNSYEQYF. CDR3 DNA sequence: TGTGCCTGGAGGGACAACTCCTACGAGCAGTACTTC.

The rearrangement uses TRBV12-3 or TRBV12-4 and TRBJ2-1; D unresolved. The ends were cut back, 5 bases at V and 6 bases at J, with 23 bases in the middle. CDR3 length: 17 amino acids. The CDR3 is CASSLNLDATLINEQFF. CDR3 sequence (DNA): TGTGCCAGCAGTCTAAACCTCGATGCGACTCTAATCAATGAGCAGTTCTTC.

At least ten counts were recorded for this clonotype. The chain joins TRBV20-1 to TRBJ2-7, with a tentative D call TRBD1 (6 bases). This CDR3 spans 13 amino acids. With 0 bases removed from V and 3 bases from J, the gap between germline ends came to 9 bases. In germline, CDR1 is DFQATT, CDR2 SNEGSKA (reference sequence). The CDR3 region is CSARDLQGYEQYF. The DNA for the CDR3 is TGCAGTGCTAGAGATCTACAGGGCTACGAGCAGTACTTC.

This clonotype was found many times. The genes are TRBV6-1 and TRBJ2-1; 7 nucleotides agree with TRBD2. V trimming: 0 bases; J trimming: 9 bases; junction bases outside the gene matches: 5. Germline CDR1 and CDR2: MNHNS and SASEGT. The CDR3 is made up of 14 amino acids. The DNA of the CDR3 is TGTGCCAGCAGTGAAGCTAGGCGCGGGGGTGAGCAGTTCTTC. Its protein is CASSEARRGGEQFF.

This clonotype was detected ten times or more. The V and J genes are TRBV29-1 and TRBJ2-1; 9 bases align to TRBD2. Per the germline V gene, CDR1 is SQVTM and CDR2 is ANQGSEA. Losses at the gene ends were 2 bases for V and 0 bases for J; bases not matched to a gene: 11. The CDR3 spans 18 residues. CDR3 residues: CSVEFRGGRASSYNEQFF. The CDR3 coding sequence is TGCAGCGTTGAATTCCGAGGCGGGAGGGCCAGCTCCTACAATGAGCAGTTCTTC.

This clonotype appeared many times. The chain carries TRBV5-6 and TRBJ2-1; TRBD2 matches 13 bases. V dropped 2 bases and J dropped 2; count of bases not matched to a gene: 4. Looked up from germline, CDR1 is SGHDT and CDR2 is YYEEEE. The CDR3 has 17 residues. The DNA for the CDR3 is TGTGCCAGCAGCTTTATTACTAGCGGGAGGGCCTACAATGAGCAGTTCTTC. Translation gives CASSFITSGRAYNEQFF.

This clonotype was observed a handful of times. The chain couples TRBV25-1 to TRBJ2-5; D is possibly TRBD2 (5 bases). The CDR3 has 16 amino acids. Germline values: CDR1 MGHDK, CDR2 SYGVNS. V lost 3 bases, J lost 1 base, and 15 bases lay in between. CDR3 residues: CASSEAGGPPQETQYF. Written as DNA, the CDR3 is TGTGCCAGCAGTGAGGCGGGCGGACCCCCCCAAGAGACCCAGTACTTC.

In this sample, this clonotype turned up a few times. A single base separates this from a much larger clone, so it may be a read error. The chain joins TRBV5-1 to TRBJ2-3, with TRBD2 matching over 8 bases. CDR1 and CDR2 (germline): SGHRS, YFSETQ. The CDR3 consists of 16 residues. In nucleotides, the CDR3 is TGCGCCAGCGGCTTGCCAGCGGGAGATGGGGCAGATACGCAGTATTTT. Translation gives CASGLPAGDGADTQYF.

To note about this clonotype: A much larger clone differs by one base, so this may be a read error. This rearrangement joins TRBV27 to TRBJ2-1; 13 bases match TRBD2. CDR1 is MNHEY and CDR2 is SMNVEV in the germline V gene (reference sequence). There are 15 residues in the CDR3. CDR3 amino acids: CVSSSGLAGFNEQFF. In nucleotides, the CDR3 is TGTGTCAGCAGCTCGGGACTAGCGGGATTTAATGAGCAGTTCTTC.

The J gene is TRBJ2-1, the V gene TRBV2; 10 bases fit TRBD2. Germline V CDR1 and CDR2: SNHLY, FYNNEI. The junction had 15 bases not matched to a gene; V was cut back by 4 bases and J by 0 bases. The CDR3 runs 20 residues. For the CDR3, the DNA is TGTGCCAGCAGTGGAGATCCTAGCGGGAGAGTCCCGAGCTCCTACAATGAGCAGTTCTTC. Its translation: CASSGDPSGRVPSSYNEQFF.

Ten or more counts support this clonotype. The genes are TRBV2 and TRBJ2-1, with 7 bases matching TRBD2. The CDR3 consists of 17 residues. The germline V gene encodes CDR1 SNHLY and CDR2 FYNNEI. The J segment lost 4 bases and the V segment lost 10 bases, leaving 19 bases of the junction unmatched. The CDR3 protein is CATGRLLMGLPYNEQFF. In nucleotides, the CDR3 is TGTGCCACGGGGCGTTTATTGATGGGACTACCTTACAATGAGCAGTTCTTC.

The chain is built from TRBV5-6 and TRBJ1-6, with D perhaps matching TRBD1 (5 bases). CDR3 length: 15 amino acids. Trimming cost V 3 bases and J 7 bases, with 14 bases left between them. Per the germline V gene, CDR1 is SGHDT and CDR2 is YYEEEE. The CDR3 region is CASSWSGGGNSPLHF. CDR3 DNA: TGTGCCAGCAGCTGGAGTGGGGGGGGGAATTCACCCCTCCACTTT. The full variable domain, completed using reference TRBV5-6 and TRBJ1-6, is DAGVTQSPTHLIKTRGQQVTLRCSPKSGHDTVSWYQQALGQGPQFIFQYYEEEERQRGNFPDRFSGHQFPNYSSELNVNALLLGDSALYLCASSWSGGGNSPLHFGNGTRLTVT.

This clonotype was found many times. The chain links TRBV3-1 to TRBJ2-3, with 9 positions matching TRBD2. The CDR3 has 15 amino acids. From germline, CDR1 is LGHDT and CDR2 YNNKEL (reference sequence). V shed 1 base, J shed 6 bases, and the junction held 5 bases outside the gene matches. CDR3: CASSQGGTSRDTQYF. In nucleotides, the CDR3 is TGTGCCAGCAGCCAAGGAGGGACTAGCCGGGATACGCAGTATTTT.

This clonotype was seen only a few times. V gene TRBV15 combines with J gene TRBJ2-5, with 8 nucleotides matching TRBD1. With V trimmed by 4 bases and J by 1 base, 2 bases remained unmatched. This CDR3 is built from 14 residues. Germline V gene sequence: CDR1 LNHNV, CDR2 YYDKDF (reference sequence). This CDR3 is CATSTGTGQETQYF. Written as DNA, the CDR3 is TGTGCCACCAGCACCGGGACAGGCCAAGAGACCCAGTACTTC.